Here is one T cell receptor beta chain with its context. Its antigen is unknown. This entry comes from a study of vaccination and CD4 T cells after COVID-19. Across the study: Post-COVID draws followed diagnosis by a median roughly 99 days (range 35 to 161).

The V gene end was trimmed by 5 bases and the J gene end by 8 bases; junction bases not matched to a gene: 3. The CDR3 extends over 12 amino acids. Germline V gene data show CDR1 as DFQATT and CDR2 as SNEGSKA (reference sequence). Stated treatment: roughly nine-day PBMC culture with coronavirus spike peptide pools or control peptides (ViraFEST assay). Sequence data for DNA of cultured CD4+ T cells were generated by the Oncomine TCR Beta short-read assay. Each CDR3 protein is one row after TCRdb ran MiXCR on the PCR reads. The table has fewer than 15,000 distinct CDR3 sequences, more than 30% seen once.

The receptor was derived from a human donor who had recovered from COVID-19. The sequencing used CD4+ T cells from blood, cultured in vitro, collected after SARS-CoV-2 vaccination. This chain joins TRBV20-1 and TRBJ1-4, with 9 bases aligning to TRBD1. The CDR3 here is CSALGQGEKLFF. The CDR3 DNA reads TGCAGTGCTCTAGGACAGGGGGAAAAACTGTTTTTT.